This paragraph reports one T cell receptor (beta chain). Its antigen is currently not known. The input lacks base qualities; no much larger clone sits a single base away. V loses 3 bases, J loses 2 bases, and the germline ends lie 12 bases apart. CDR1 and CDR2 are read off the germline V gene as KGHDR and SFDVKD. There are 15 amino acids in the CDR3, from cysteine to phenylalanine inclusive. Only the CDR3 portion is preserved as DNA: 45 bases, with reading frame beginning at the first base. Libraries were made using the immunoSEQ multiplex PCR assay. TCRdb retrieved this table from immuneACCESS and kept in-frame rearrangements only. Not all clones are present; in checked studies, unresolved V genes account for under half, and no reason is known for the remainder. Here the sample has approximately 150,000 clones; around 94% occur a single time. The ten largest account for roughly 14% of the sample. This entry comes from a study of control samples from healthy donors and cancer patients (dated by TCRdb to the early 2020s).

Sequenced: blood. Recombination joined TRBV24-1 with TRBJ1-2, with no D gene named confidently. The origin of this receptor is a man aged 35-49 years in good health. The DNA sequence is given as TGTGCCACCAGTGATCTGAGCGGCGGGAACTATGGCTACACCTTC. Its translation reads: CATSDLSGGNYGYTF.